The clone carrying this T cell receptor (beta chain) was observed many times. The antigen is unknown. The read terminates 3 residues before the CDR3 end, so the remaining end is supplied by the germline J gene. The data were taken from a study of T cell clonality in common variable immunodeficiency. Whole-study results and caveats: Shared TCRbeta clones were fewer between CVID subjects than controls.

This CDR3 has 14 residues. V shed 4 bases and J shed 1 base, with 9 bases lying between them. In germline, CDR1 is MNHEY, CDR2 SVGEGT. Data came from immunoSEQ multiplex PCR; TCRdb stores just in-frame clones and leaves some out. Listed for the sample are around 39,000 clones, none seen a single time. The specimen was peripheral blood mononuclear cells. This clonotype was sampled from a person aged 18-70 years in good health. This rearrangement joins TRBV6-2 or TRBV6-3 to TRBJ2-3; D perhaps matches TRBD2 (6 bases). The CDR3 here is CASSFASGTDTQYF. The sequenced CDR3 bases are TGTGCCAGCAGTTTCGCTAGCGGCACAGATACG.